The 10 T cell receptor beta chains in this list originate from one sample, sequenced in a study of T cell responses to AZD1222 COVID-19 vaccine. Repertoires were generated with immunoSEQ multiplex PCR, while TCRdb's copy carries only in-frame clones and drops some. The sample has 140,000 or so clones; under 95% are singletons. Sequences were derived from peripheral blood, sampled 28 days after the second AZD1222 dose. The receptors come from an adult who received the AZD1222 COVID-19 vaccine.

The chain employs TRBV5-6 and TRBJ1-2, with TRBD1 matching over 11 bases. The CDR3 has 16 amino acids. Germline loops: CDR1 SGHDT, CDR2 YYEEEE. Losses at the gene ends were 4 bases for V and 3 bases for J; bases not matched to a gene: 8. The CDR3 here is CASSEPGTGGDYGYTF. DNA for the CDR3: TGTGCCAGCAGCGAACCCGGGACAGGGGGGGACTATGGCTACACCTTC.

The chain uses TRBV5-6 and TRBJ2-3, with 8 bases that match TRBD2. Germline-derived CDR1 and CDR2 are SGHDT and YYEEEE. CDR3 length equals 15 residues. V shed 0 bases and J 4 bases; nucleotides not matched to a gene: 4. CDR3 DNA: TGTGCCAGCAGCTTGGGTAGCGGGGTAGCAGATACGCAGTATTTT. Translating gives CASSLGSGVADTQYF.

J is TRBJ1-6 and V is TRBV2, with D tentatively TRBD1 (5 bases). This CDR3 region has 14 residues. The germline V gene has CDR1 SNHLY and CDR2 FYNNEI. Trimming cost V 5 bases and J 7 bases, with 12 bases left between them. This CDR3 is CASSPDSPNSPLHF. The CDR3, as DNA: TGTGCCAGCAGTCCCGACAGCCCAAATTCACCCCTCCACTTT.

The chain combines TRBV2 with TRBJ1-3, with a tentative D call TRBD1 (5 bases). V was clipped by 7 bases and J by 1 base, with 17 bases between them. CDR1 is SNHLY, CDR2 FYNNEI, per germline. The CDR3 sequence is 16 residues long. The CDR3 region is CASKPDGALSGNTIYF. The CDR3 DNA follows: TGTGCCAGCAAACCCGACGGGGCCCTATCTGGAAACACCATATATTTT.

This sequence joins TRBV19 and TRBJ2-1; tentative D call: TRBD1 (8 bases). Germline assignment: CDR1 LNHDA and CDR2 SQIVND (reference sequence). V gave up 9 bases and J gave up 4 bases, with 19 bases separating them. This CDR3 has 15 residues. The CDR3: CASVKDREGYNEQFF. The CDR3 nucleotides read TGTGCCAGCGTAAAGGACAGGGAGGGTTACAATGAGCAGTTCTTC.

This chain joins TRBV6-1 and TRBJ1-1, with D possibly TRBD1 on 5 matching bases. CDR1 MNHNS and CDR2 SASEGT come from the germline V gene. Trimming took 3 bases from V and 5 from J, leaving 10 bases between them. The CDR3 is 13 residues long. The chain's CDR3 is CASSERGLTEAFF. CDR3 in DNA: TGTGCCAGCAGTGAGAGGGGCTTGACTGAAGCTTTCTTT.

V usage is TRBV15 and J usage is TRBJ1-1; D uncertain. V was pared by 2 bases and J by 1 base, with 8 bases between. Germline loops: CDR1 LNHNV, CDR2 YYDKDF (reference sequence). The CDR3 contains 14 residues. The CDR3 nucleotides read TGTGCCACCAGCAGACACGGGCCGAACACTGAAGCTTTCTTT. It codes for CATSRHGPNTEAFF.

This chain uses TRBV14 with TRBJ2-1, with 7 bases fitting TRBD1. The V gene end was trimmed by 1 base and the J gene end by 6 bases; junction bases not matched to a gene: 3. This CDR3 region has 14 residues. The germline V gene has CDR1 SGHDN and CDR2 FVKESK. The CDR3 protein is CASSQGQGRNEQFF. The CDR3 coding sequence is TGTGCCAGCAGCCAAGGACAGGGACGCAATGAGCAGTTCTTC.

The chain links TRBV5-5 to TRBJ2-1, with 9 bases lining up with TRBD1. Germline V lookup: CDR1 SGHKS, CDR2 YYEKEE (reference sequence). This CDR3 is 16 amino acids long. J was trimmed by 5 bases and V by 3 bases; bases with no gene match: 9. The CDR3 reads CASSSETGGRNNEQFF. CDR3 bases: TGTGCCAGCAGCTCGGAGACAGGGGGGCGGAACAATGAGCAGTTCTTC.

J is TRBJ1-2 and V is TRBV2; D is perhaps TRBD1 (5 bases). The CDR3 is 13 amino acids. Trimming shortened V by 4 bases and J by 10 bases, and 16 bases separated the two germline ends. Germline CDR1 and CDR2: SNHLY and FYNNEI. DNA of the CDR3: TGTGCCAGCAGTGCTGTCCGCGGGGCCGACTACACCTTC. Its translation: CASSAVRGADYTF.